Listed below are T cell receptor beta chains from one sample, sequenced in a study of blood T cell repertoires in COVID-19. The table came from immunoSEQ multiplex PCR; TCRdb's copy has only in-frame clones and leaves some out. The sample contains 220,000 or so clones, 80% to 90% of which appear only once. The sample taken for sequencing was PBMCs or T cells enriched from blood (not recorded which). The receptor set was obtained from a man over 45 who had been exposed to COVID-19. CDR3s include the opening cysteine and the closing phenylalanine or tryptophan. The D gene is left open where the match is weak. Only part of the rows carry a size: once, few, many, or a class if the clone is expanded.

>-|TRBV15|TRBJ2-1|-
CATSRDGTFSYNEQFF
TGTGCCACCAGCAGAGACGGGACATTCTCCTACAATGAGCAGTTCTTC
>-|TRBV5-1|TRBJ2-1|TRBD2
CASSQRLAGGIYNEQFF
TGCGCCAGCAGCCAACGACTAGCGGGAGGGATCTACAATGAGCAGTTCTTC
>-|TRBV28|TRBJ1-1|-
CASGSSTEAFF
TGTGCCAGCGGTTCGTCCACTGAAGCTTTCTTT
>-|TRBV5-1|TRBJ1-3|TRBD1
CASSGGTGSVRNTIYF
TGCGCCAGCAGCGGAGGGACAGGGAGTGTCCGAAACACCATATATTTT
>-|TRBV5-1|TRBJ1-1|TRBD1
CASSPGTGVETEAFF
TGCGCCAGCAGCCCCGGGACAGGGGTTGAAACTGAAGCTTTCTTT
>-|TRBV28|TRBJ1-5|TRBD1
CASSSPTGGEQPQHF
TGTGCCAGCAGCTCCCCGACAGGGGGCGAGCAGCCCCAGCATTTT
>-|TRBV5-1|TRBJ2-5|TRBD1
CASSLGDSWGETQYF
TGCGCCAGCAGCTTGGGGGACAGTTGGGGAGAGACCCAGTACTTC
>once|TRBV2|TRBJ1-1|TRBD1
CASSVGTGGIQAFF
TGTGCCAGCAGTGTGGGGACAGGGGGCATCCAAGCTTTCTTT
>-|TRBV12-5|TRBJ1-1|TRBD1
CARGQMNTEAFF
TGTGCTAGGGGACAGATGAACACTGAAGCTTTCTTT
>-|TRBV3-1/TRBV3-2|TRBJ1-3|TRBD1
CASSQMTGAGNTIYF
TGTGCCAGCAGCCAAATGACAGGGGCAGGAAACACCATATATTTT
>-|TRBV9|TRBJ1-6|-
CASSERGSSYNSPLHF
TGTGCCAGCAGCGAGAGGGGGAGCTCCTATAATTCACCCCTCCACTTT
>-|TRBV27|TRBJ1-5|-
CASRPGGTQPQHF
TGTGCCAGCAGACCGGGGGGGACTCAGCCCCAGCATTTT
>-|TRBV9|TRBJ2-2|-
CASSAGSGMSGELFF
TGTGCCAGCAGCGCGGGGAGCGGCATGTCCGGGGAGCTGTTTTTT
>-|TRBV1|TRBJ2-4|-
CTSSQGLAGGINGNIQYF
TGCACCAGCAGCCAGGGTCTAGCGGGAGGGATAAATGGAAACATTCAGTACTTC
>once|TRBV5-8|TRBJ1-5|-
CASSFNPSPDSNQPQHF
TGTGCCAGCAGCTTCAACCCCAGCCCAGACAGTAATCAGCCCCAGCATTTT
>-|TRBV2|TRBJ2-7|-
CASSASQGYEQYF
TGTGCCAGCAGTGCATCCCAGGGATACGAGCAGTACTTC
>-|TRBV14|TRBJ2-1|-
CASSQGVADLLGIRNEQFF
TGTGCCAGCAGCCAAGGGGTAGCGGACCTTCTCGGGATACGCAATGAGCAGTTCTTC
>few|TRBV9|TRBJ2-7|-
CASSVDSGYEQYF
TGTGCCAGCAGCGTAGATAGCGGCTACGAGCAGTACTTC
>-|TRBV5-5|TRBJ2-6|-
CASSSVKTGQTGANVLTF
TGTGCCAGCAGCTCTGTAAAGACAGGTCAGACTGGGGCCAACGTCCTGACTTTC
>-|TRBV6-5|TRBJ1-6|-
CASSRQQGSPLHF
TGTGCCAGCAGCAGACAACAGGGTTCACCCCTCCACTTT
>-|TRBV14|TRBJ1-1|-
CASSQATGMNTEAFF
TGTGCCAGCAGCCAAGCGACAGGAATGAACACTGAAGCTTTCTTT
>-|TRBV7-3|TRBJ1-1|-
CASSQAGGYTEAFF
TGTGCCAGCAGCCAGGCTGGGGGGTACACTGAAGCTTTCTTT
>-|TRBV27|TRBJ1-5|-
CASSPRGFTDQPQHF
TGTGCCAGCAGCCCGAGAGGATTTACTGATCAGCCCCAGCATTTT
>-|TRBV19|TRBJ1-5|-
CASSSRGWEGNQPQHF
TGTGCCAGTAGCAGCAGAGGGTGGGAAGGCAATCAGCCCCAGCATTTT
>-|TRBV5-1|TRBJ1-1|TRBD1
CASSLDVGGGIEAFF
TGCGCCAGCAGCTTGGATGTAGGGGGCGGAATTGAAGCTTTCTTT
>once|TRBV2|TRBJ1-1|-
CASRGEGNTEAFF
TGTGCCAGCAGAGGGGAGGGAAACACTGAAGCTTTCTTT
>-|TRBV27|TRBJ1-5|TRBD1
CASSLWTGRDGNQPQHF
TGTGCCAGCAGTCTATGGACAGGGCGGGATGGCAATCAGCCCCAGCATTTT
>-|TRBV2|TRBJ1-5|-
CASSVTGQPQHF
TGTGCCAGCAGTGTTACAGGACAGCCCCAGCATTTT
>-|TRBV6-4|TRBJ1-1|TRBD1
CASSRTGGNVVTEAFF
TGTGCCAGCAGTAGGACAGGGGGCAACGTTGTTACTGAAGCTTTCTTT
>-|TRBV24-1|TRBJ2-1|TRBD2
CATSDSGTSGHEQFF
TGTGCCACCAGTGATTCAGGGACTAGCGGACATGAGCAGTTCTTC
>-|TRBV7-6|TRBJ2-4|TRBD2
CASSATGLAVDKNIQYF
TGTGCCAGCAGCGCCACCGGACTAGCGGTCGACAAAAACATTCAGTACTTC
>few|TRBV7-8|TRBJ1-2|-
CASSLRPSQGYYGYTF
TGTGCCAGCAGCTTACGGCCCTCGCAGGGCTACTATGGCTACACCTTC
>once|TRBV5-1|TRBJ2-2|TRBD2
CASSDLAGVATGELFF
TGCGCCAGCAGCGACTTAGCGGGAGTGGCGACCGGGGAGCTGTTTTTT
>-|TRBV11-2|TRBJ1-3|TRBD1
CASSLWTGLVNTIYF
TGTGCCAGCAGCCTATGGACAGGGCTGGTAAACACCATATATTTT
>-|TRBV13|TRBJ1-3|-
CASSPKGLGNTIYF
TGTGCCAGCAGCCCCAAAGGACTTGGAAACACCATATATTTT
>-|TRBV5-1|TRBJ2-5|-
CASSLVRASAGEETQYF
TGCGCCAGCAGCTTGGTTAGAGCCTCGGCAGGGGAAGAGACCCAGTACTTC
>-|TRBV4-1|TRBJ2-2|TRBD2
CASSQGLAFPTGELFF
TGCGCCAGCAGCCAAGGACTAGCGTTTCCCACCGGGGAGCTGTTTTTT
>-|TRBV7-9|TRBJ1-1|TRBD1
CASSPWGTGFFF
TGTGCCAGCAGCCCCTGGGGGACAGGGTTTTTCTTT
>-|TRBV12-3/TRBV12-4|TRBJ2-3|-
CASSTLRGGGRYF
TGTGCCAGCAGCACACTACGCGGAGGCGGTCGGTATTTT
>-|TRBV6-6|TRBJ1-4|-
CASSYQEVLEKLFF
TGTGCCAGCAGTTACCAAGAGGTGTTGGAAAAACTGTTTTTT
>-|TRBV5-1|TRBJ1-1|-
CASSEGFNTEAFF
TGCGCCAGCAGCGAGGGTTTTAACACTGAAGCTTTCTTT
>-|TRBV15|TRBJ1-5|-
CATSSAVPLDQPQHF
TGTGCCACCAGCTCAGCGGTCCCATTGGATCAGCCCCAGCATTTT
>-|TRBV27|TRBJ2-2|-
CASSFERLNTGELFF
TGTGCCAGCAGTTTCGAGCGGTTAAACACCGGGGAGCTGTTTTTT
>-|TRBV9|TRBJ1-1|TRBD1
CASSPTGGNTEAFF
TGTGCCAGCAGCCCGACAGGGGGTAACACTGAAGCTTTCTTT
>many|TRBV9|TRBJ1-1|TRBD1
CASSVRPGQDTEAFF
TGTGCCAGCAGCGTACGACCGGGACAGGATACTGAAGCTTTCTTT
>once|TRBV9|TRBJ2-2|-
CASSVGSRGTGELFF
TGTGCCAGCAGCGTAGGGAGCCGGGGCACCGGGGAGCTGTTTTTT
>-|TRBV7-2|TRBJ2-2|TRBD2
CASSFLPAGTNTGELFF
TGTGCCAGCAGCTTCCTCCCAGCGGGGACCAACACCGGGGAGCTGTTTTTT
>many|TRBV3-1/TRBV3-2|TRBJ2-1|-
CASSQNDYNNEQFF
TGTGCCAGCAGCCAAAACGACTACAACAATGAGCAGTTCTTC
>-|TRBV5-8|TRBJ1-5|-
CASSLGGSGNQPQHF
TGTGCCAGCAGCTTGGGAGGGTCGGGCAATCAGCCCCAGCATTTT
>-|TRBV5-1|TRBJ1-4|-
CASSPFLATNEKLFF
TGCGCCAGCAGCCCGTTTCTAGCAACTAATGAAAAACTGTTTTTT
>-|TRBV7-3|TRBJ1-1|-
CASSLIPRGNTEAFF
TGTGCCAGCAGCTTAATCCCCCGGGGAAACACTGAAGCTTTCTTT
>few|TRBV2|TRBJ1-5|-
CASSRESITNQPQHF
TGTGCCAGCAGTCGGGAATCGATCACTAATCAGCCCCAGCATTTT
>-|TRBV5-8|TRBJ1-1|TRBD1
CASSRRPQGESTEAFF
TGTGCCAGCAGCCGCCGCCCCCAGGGGGAGAGCACTGAAGCTTTCTTT